The present T cell receptor beta chain was sequenced within a study of OX40 agonist ivuxolimab in advanced cancers. Background on the study: Prior checkpoint blockade (anti-PD-1, anti-PD-L1 or anti-CTLA-4) was permitted; around 40% had it.

Assay: immunoSEQ multiplex PCR; the TCRdb copy retains only in-frame clones and omits some. The sample includes about 76,000 clones, around 85% seen only once; the top ten take roughly 1.9%. Trimming shortened V by 1 base and J by 6 bases, and 11 bases separated the two germline ends. The CDR3 runs to 13 residues. CDR1 and CDR2 from the germline V gene are SGHNT and YYREEE (reference sequence). This clone appeared a single time. V and J are TRBV5-4 and TRBJ2-7, with a weak D call TRBD1 (6 bases). This receptor was identified in an adult with an advanced solid tumor such as melanoma, head and neck, liver or kidney cancer. Sequencing used CD4+ or CD8+ T cells sorted from blood, obtained in a trial of the OX40 agonist ivuxolimab. CDR3 residues: CASSLLGAFEQYF. Here the CDR3 DNA reads TGTGCCAGCAGCTTGTTGGGGGCGTTCGAGCAGTACTTC.